This TCR beta chain was sequenced in a study of vaccination and CD4 T cells after COVID-19. Study information: Each participant underwent a two-dose regimen of either the BNT162b2 or the mRNA-1273 vaccine. The cells in question were stimulated using overlapping spike peptides derived from SARS-CoV-2, HCoV-NL63, HCoV-OC43 and HCoV-229E.

About this clonotype: Its target is unknown.

Once obtained from cultured CD4+ T cells, the DNA was sequenced using the Oncomine TCR Beta short-read assay. TCRdb used MiXCR to reprocess the PCR reads, holding one entry per CDR3 protein. The data show around 13,000 distinct CDR3 sequences, more than 75% seen once. Indicated treatment: approximately 9-day PBMC culture with coronavirus spike peptide pools or control peptides (ViraFEST assay). The authors cultured approximately 2.1 million PBMCs per well with 8 to 10 IU/ml IL-2 and 8 to 10 ug/ml peptide pools. Points from the study as a whole: Within the convalescent patients, spike mono-reactivity was found in 304 of 307 vaccine-specific clones.

The clonotype was recovered from a human donor who had recovered from COVID-19. The specimen sequenced was CD4+ T cells from blood, cultured in vitro.

For the CDR3, the DNA is TGTGCCAGCACCCGGGGTAGGGGAACTGGAAACACCATATATTTT. Encoded protein: CASTRGRGTGNTIYF. The chain combines TRBV6-1 with TRBJ1-3, with D perhaps TRBD1 (5 bases). Deletions cut 7 bases from V and 2 bases from J, with 15 bases between. The V gene's germline CDR1 is MNHNS and CDR2 SASEGT. This CDR3 comprises 15 residues.